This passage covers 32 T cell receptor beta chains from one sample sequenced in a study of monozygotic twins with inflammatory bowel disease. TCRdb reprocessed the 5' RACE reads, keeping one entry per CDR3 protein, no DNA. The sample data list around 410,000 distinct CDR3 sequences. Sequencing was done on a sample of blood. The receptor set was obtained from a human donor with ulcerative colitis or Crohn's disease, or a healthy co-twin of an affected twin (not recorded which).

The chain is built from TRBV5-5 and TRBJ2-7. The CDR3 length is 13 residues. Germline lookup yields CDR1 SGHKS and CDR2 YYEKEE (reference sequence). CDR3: CASRQPSSYEQYF.

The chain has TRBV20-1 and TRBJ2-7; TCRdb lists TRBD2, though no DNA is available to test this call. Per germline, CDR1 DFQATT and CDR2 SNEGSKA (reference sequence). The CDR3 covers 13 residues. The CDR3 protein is CSASAAGVYEQYF.

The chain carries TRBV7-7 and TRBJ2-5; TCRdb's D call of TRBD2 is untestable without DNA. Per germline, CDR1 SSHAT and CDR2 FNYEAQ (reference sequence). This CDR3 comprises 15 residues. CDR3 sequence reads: CASSLSGLAGETQYF.

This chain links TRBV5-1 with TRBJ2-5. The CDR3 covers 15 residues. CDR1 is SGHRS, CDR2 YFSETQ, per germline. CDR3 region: CASSLEGSNQETQYF. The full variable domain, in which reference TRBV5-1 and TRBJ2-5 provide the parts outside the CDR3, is KAGVTQTPRYLIKTRGQQVTLSCSPISGHRSVSWYQQTPGQGLQFLFEYFSETQRNKGNFPGRFSGRQFSNSRSEMNVSTLELGDSALYLCASSLEGSNQETQYFGPGTRLLVL.

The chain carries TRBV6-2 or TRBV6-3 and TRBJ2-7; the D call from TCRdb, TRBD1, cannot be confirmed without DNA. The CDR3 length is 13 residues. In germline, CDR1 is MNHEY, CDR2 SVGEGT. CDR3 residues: CASMGGTTYEQYF.

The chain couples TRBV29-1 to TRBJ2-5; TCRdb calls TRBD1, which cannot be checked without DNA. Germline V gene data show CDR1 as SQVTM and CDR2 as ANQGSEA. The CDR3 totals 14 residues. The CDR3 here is CSVPGGLRVETQYF.

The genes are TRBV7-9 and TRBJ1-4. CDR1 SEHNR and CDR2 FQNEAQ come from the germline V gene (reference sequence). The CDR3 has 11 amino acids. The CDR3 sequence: CASSRAEKLFF. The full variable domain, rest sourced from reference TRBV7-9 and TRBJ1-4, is DTGVSQNPRHKITKRGQNVTFRCDPISEHNRLYWYRQTLGQGPEFLTYFQNEAQLEKSRLLSDRFSAERPKGSFSTLEIQRTEQGDSAMYLCASSRAEKLFFGSGTQLSVL.

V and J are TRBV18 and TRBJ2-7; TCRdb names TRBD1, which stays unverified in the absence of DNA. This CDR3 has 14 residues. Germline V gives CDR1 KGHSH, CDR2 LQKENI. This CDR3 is CASSPGRQEDEQYF.

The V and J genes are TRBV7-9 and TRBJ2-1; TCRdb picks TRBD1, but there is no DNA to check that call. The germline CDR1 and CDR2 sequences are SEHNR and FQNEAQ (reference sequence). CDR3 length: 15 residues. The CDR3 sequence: CASSFGTGRFDEQFF. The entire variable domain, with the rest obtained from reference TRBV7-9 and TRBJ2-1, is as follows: DTGVSQNPRHKITKRGQNVTFRCDPISEHNRLYWYRQTLGQGPEFLTYFQNEAQLEKSRLLSDRFSAERPKGSFSTLEIQRTEQGDSAMYLCASSFGTGRFDEQFFGPGTRLTVL.

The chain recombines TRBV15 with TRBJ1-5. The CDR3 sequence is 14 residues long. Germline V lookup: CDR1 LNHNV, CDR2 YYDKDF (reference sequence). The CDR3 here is CATSRAGNNQPQHF.

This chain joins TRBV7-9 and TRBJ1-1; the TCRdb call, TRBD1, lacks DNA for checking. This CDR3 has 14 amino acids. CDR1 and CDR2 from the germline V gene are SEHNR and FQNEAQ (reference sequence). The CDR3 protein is CASSHPDRMSEAFF.

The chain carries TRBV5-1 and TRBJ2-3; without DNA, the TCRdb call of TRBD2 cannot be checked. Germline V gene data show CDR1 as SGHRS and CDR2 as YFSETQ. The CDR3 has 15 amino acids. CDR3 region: CASSTGSSTWDTQYF.

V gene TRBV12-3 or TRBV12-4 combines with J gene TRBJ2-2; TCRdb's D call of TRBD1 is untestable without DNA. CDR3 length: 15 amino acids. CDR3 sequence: CASSPLDRATGELFF.

The CDR3 loop is CASSLWGAPTDTQYF. The gene calls are TRBV5-6 and TRBJ2-3; the TCRdb D gene call, TRBD1, has no DNA to confirm it. The CDR3 is 15 residues long. In germline, CDR1 is SGHDT, CDR2 YYEEEE.

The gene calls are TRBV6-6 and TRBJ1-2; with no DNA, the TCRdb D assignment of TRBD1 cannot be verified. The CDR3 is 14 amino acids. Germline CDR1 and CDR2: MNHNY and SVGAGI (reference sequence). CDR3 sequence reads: CASSQSRDIGGYTF.

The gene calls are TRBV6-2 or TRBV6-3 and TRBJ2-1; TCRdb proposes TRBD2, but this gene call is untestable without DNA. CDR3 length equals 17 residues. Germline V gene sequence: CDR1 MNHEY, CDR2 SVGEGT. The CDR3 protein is CASSTWDYQRSYNEQFF.

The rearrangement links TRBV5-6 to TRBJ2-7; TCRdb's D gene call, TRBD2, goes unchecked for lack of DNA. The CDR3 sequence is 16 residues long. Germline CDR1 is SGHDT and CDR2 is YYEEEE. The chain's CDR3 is CASSDSGGPTSYEQYF. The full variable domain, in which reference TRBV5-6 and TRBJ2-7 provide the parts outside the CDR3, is DAGVTQSPTHLIKTRGQQVTLRCSPKSGHDTVSWYQQALGQGPQFIFQYYEEEERQRGNFPDRFSGHQFPNYSSELNVNALLLGDSALYLCASSDSGGPTSYEQYFGPGTRLTVT.

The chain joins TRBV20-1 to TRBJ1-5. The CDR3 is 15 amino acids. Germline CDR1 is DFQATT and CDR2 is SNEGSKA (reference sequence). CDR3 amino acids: CSASKDGSINQPQHF.

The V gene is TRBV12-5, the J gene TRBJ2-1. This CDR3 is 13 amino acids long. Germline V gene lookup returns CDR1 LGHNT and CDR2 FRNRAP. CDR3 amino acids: CASAFDLYNEQFF. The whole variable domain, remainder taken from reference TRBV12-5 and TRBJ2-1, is DARVTQTPRHKVTEMGQEVTMRCQPILGHNTVFWYRQTMMQGLELLAYFRNRAPLDDSGMPKDRFSAEMPDATLATLKIQPSEPRDSAVYFCASAFDLYNEQFFGPGTRLTVL.

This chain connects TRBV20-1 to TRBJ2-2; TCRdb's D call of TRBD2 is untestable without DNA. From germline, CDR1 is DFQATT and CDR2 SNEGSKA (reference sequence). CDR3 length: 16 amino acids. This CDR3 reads CSARDLSGRSPRELFF.

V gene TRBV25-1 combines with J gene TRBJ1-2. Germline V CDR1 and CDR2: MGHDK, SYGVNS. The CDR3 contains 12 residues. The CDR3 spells CASRNGDYGYTF.

The CDR3 region is CASRALSGANVLTF. V is TRBV5-1 and J is TRBJ2-6; TCRdb proposes TRBD1, but this gene call is untestable without DNA. The CDR3 length is 14 residues. The V gene's germline CDR1 is SGHRS and CDR2 YFSETQ.

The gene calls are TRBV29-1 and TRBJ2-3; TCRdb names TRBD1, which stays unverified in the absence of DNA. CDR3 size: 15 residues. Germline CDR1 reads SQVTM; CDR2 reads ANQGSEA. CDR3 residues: CSAPRSLLHTDTQYF.

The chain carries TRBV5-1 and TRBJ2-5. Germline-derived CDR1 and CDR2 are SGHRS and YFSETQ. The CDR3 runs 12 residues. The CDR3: CASRRDQETQYF.

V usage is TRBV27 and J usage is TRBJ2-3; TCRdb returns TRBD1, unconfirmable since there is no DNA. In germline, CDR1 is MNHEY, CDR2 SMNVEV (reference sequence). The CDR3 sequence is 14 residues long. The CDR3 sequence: CASSWGQSTDTQYF.

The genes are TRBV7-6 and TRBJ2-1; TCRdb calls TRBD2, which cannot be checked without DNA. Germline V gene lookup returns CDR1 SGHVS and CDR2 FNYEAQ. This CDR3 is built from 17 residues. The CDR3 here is CASSGGLAGGFFGEQFF. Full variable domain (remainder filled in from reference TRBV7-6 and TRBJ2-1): GAGVSQSPRYKVTKRGQDVALRCDPISGHVSLYWYRQALGQGPEFLTYFNYEAQQDKSGLPNDRFSAERPEGSISTLTIQRTEQRDSAMYRCASSGGLAGGFFGEQFFGPGTRLTVL.

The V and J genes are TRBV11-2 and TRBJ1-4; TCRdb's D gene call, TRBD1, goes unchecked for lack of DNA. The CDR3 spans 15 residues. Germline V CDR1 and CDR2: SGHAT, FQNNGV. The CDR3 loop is CASSFGTGANEKLFF.

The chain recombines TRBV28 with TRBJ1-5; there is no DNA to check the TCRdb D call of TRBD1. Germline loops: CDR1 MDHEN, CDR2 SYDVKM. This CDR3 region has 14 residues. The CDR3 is CASIPSTGAQPQHF. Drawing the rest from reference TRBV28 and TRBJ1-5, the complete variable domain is DVKVTQSSRYLVKRTGEKVFLECVQDMDHENMFWYRQDPGLGLRLIYFSYDVKMKEKGDIPEGYSVSREKKERFSLILESASTNQTSMYLCASIPSTGAQPQHFGDGTRLSIL.

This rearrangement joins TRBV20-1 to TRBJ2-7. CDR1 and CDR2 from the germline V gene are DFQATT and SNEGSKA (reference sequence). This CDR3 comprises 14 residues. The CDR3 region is CSARDEGATYEQYF.

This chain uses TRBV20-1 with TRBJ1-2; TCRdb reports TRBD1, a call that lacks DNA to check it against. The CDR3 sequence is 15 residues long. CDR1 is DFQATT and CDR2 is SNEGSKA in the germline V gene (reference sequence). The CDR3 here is CSAGQPRGDAYGYTF.

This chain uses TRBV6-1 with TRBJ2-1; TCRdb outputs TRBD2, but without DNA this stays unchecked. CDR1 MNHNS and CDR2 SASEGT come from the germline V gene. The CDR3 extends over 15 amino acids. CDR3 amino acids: CASSKLAGGGNEQFF.

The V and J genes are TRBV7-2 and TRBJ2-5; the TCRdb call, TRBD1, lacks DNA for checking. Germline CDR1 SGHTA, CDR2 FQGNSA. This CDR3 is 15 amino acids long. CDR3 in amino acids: CASRPWGINQETQYF.